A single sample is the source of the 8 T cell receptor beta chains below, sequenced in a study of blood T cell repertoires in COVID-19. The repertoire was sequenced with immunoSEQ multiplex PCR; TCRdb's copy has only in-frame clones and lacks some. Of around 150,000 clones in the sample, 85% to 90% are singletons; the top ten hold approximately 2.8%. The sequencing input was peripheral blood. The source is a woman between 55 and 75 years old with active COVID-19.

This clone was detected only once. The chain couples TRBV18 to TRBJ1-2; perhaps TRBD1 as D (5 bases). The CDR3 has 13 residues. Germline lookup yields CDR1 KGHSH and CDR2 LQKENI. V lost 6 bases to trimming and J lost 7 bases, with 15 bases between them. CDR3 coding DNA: TGTGCCAGCTCCGCAGACCAGGGTTTTGGCTACACCTTC. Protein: CASSADQGFGYTF. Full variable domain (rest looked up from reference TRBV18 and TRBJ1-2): NAGVMQNPRHLVRRRGQEARLRCSPMKGHSHVYWYRQLPEEGLKFMVYLQKENIIDESGMPKERFSAEFPKEGPSILRIQQVVRGDSAAYFCASSADQGFGYTFGSGTRLTVV.

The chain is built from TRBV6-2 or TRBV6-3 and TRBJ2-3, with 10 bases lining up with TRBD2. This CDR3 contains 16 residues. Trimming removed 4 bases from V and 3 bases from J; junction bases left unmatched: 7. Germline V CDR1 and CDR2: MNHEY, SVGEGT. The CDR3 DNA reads TGTGCCAGCAGTTTCTCCTGGGGACTAGCGACAGATACGCAGTATTTT. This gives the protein CASSFSWGLATDTQYF.

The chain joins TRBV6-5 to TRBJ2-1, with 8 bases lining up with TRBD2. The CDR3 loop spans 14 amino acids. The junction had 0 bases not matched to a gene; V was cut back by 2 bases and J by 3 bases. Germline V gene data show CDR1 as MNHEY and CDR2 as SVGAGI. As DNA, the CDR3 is TGTGCCAGCAGTTACGCGGGAGGCTACAATGAGCAGTTCTTC. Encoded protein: CASSYAGGYNEQFF.

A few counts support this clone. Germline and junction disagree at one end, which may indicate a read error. CDR3 nucleotides: TGTGCCAGCAGTTACGCCGGGACTAGCGGGAGTATCTGGCACTTC. Translation gives CASSYAGTSGSIWHF. V usage is TRBV6-2 or TRBV6-3 and J usage is TRBJ2-7; 14 bases are a match to TRBD2. This CDR3 is 15 amino acids long. Per the germline V gene, CDR1 is MNHEY and CDR2 is SVGEGT.

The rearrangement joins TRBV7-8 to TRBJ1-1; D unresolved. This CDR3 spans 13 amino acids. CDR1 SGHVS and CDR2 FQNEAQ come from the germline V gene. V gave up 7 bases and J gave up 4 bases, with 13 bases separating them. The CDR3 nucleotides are TGTGCCAGCAACCTGGTCGGGAGCACTGAAGCTTTCTTT. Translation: CASNLVGSTEAFF.

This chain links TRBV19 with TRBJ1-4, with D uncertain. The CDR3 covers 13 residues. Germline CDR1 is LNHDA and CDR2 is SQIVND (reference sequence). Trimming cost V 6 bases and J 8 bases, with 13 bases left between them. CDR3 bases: TGTGCCAGTAGAAGTGGCTTCGGGGAAAAACTGTTTTTT. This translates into CASRSGFGEKLFF.

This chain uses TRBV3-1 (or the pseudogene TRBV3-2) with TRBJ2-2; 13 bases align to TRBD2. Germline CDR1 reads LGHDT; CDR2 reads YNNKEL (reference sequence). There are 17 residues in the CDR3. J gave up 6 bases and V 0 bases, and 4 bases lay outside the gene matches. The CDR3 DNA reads TGTGCCAGCAGCCAAGAAGGGACTAGCGGGATTTCCGGGGAGCTGTTTTTT. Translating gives CASSQEGTSGISGELFF.

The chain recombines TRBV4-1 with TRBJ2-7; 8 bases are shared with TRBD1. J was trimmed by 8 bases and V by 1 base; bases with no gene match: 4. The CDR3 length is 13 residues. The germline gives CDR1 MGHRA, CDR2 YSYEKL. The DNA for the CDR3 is TGCGCCAGCAGCCAAGCGGGACAGGTAAAGCAGTACTTC. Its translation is CASSQAGQVKQYF.